The following is a T cell receptor (beta chain) sequence with its context. This clonotype was counted ten times or more. Its target antigen remains unknown. The sample holds no much larger clone one base away, and base qualities are not on file. The CDR3, from cysteine to phenylalanine, totals 13 residues. Of all the DNA, just the CDR3 is kept, 39 bases in frame from base 1. V and J are truncated by 9 bases and 2 bases respectively, leaving an intervening sequence of 9 bases. CDR1 is given as KGHDR and CDR2 as SFDVKD, both from the germline V gene. The receptor library was made with PCR. Sequencing was performed on an Illumina HiSeq 2500. Molecular barcoding was employed in the preparation of TCR libraries, with unique molecular identifiers being used to normalize TCRbeta repertoire quantification. The public reads were quality trimmed at Q25 with fastp and then assembled into clones with MiXCR by TCRdb, keeping productive beta chains. Rows matching on CDR3 protein sequence are summarized as one entry with the most common DNA and genes. The sample has roughly 100,000 distinct CDR3 sequences on record, 6.5% to 8.5% of them singletons. Just under 7% of the sample is taken by the ten largest.

This specimen comes from a study of T-cell reconstitution after alpha-beta-depleted transplantation in children (dated by TCRdb to the mid-2010s). Regarding the study in general: Using TCR repertoire profiling, the study followed T-cell immune reconstitution in a quantitative way in children after TCRalphabeta/CD19-depleted allogeneic hematopoietic cell transplantation.

The origin of this receptor is a human donor who donated a stem cell graft to a child with congenital amegakaryocytic thrombocytopenia. The input for sequencing was PBMCs from the stem cell graft donor, taken from the stem cell graft. This receptor chain uses TRBV24-1 and TRBJ2-2; TRBD2 is perhaps the D gene, given 5 matching bases. The nucleotide sequence reads as follows: TGTGCCACCGAGGGTGGAAACACCGGGGAGCTGTTTTTT. It translates as CATEGGNTGELFF.